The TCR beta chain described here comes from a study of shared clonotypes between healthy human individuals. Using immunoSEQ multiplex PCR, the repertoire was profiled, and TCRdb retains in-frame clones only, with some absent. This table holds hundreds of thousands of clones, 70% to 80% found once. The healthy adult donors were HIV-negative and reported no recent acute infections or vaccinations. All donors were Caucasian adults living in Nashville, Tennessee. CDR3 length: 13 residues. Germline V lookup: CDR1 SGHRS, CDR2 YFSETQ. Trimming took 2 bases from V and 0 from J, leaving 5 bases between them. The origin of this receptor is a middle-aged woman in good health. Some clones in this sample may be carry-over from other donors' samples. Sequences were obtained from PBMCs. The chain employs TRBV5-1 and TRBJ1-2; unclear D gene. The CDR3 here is CASSFDPNYGYTF. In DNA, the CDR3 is TGCGCCAGCAGCTTTGACCCTAACTATGGCTACACCTTC. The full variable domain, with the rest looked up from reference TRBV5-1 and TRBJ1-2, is KAGVTQTPRYLIKTRGQQVTLSCSPISGHRSVSWYQQTPGQGLQFLFEYFSETQRNKGNFPGRFSGRQFSNSRSEMNVSTLELGDSALYLCASSFDPNYGYTFGSGTRLTVV.